This is a list of T cell receptor beta chains from one sample in a study of blood T cell repertoires in COVID-19. Only in-frame clones appear in the TCRdb table, and some are missing; sequencing was by immunoSEQ multiplex PCR. The repertoire consists of about 140,000 clones, with 70% to 90% occurring once and the leading ten covering about 3.7%. Material for sequencing was PBMCs or T cells enriched from blood (not recorded which). The receptors come from a woman aged 50 to 60 with acute COVID-19. CDR3s include the opening cysteine and the closing phenylalanine or tryptophan. D genes are given only for firm matches. Expanded clones get a size class; other rows say once, few or many, or leave the size out.

V gene	clone size	J gene	D gene	CDR3 protein	CDR3 DNA
TRBV2	NA	TRBJ2-3	NA	CASSRDFADTQYF	TGTGCCAGCAGCCGGGACTTCGCAGATACGCAGTATTTT
TRBV21-1	NA	TRBJ2-2	NA	CASSSRAAVNTGELFF	TGTGCCAGCAGCAGCCGAGCGGCAGTCAACACCGGGGAGCTGTTTTTT
TRBV11-2	NA	TRBJ2-3	NA	CASSLQTSSRDTQYF	TGTGCCAGCAGCCTACAAACTAGCTCCCGAGATACGCAGTATTTT
TRBV11-3	NA	TRBJ1-1	NA	CASSLSQGSTEAFF	TGTGCCAGCAGCTTATCTCAGGGGAGCACTGAAGCTTTCTTT
TRBV20-1	NA	TRBJ2-7	NA	CSAAPAYEQYF	TGCAGTGCGGCCCCAGCCTACGAGCAGTACTTC
TRBV13	NA	TRBJ1-1	NA	CASSLDYGERDTEAFF	TGTGCCAGCAGCTTAGATTACGGGGAAAGGGACACTGAAGCTTTCTTT
TRBV6-1	few	TRBJ1-1	NA	CASSGRIHTGTLNTEAFF	TGTGCCAGCAGTGGCCGGATCCACACAGGGACCCTGAACACTGAAGCTTTCTTT
TRBV5-1	once	TRBJ2-3	TRBD2	CASRGLLAGGLTSTDTQYF	TGCGCCAGCAGAGGGCTACTAGCGGGAGGGCTAACTTCCACAGATACGCAGTATTTT
TRBV7-8	NA	TRBJ1-2	NA	CASSLTTGLSSRGYTF	TGTGCCAGCAGCTTGACGACAGGCCTGTCTTCTCGAGGCTACACCTTC
TRBV5-1	NA	TRBJ1-5	NA	CASSPEGGPHQPQHF	TGCGCCAGCAGCCCGGAGGGAGGACCACATCAGCCCCAGCATTTT
TRBV9	NA	TRBJ2-7	TRBD2	CASSGLPGLAGDEQYF	TGTGCCAGCAGCGGCCTTCCGGGACTAGCGGGCGACGAGCAGTACTTC
TRBV5-8	NA	TRBJ2-1	NA	CASSLSTEQFF	TGTGCCAGCAGCTTATCAACAGAGCAGTTCTTC
TRBV2	NA	TRBJ1-5	NA	CASSAVRTGGQPQHF	TGTGCCAGCAGTGCCGTCCGGACGGGAGGTCAGCCCCAGCATTTT
TRBV6-1	NA	TRBJ2-1	NA	CASSENLAGYNEQFF	TGTGCCAGCAGTGAAAATCTTGCGGGGTACAATGAGCAGTTCTTC
TRBV5-4	NA	TRBJ2-5	NA	CASSLAALASETQYF	TGTGCCAGCAGCTTGGCCGCCCTAGCGTCTGAGACCCAGTACTTC
TRBV5-6	NA	TRBJ2-1	NA	CASSPRTNEQFF	TGTGCCAGCAGCCCCCGGACTAATGAGCAGTTCTTC
TRBV30	NA	TRBJ1-2	NA	CAWLQAVNYGYTF	TGTGCCTGGTTACAGGCCGTAAACTATGGCTACACCTTC
TRBV14	NA	TRBJ1-1	TRBD1	CASSPYGQGARDTEAFF	TGTGCCAGCAGCCCCTACGGACAGGGCGCAAGGGACACTGAAGCTTTCTTT
TRBV28	once	TRBJ2-3	TRBD2	CASSSAGGTDTQYF	TGTGCCAGCAGTTCGGCGGGAGGCACAGATACGCAGTATTTT
TRBV5-1	NA	TRBJ1-2	NA	CASSLEPAGAGYTF	TGCGCCAGCAGCTTGGAGCCTGCCGGAGCAGGCTACACCTTC
TRBV6-5	few	TRBJ1-1	NA	CASAQVNTEAFF	TGTGCCAGCGCCCAGGTGAACACTGAAGCTTTCTTT
TRBV2	NA	TRBJ1-6	TRBD1	CASSEQGQTASSPLHF	TGTGCCAGCAGTGAACAGGGACAGACGGCGAGCTCACCCCTCCACTTT
TRBV7-2	NA	TRBJ1-1	NA	CASSSPLVGAEAFF	TGTGCCAGCAGCTCCCCCCTTGTGGGCGCTGAAGCTTTCTTT
TRBV10-3	few	TRBJ2-5	NA	CAISESLFASGETQYF	TGTGCCATCAGTGAGTCGTTGTTTGCCTCGGGGGAGACCCAGTACTTC